This T cell receptor (beta chain) was identified during a study of CD8 T cells in ankylosing spondylitis. General study points: Within ankylosing spondylitis blood, a TCR beta motif made up of roughly eight highly homologous variants appeared to be characteristic. Relatively scarce in peripheral blood, disease-linked clones were CD8+.

This clonotype was seen a few times. The antigen is not known. TCRdb used MiXCR to reprocess the 5' RACE reads, holding one entry per CDR3 protein. The data show under 450,000 distinct CDR3 sequences, more than 15% seen once. Germline CDR1 is MNHNS and CDR2 is SASEGT. The CDR3 runs 16 residues. J was trimmed by 2 bases and V by 6 bases; bases with no gene match: 7. Sequencing was done on a sample of blood, either unsorted or a sorted T cell fraction (not recorded which). The chain carries TRBV6-1 and TRBJ1-5; TRBD1 aligns across 10 bases. The sequence derives from a male donor with ankylosing spondylitis. CDR3 DNA sequence: TGTGCCAGCAGAAGGACAGGGGGTGGCGGCAATCAGCCCCAGCATTTT. This sequence encodes CASRRTGGGGNQPQHF.